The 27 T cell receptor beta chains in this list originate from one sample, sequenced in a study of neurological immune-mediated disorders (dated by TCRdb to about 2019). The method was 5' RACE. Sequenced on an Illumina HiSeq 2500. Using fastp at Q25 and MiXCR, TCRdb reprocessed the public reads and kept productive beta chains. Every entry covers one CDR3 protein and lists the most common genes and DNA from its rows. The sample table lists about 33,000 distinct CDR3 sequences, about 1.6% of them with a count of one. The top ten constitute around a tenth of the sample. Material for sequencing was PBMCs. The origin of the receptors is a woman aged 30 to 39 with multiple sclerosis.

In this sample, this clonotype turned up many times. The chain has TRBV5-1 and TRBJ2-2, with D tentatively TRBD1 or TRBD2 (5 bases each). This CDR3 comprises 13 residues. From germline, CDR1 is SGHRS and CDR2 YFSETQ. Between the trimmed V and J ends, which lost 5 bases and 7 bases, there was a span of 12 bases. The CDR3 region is CASRSTRGGELFF. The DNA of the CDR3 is TGCGCCAGCAGGTCAACTAGGGGCGGGGAGCTGTTTTTT.

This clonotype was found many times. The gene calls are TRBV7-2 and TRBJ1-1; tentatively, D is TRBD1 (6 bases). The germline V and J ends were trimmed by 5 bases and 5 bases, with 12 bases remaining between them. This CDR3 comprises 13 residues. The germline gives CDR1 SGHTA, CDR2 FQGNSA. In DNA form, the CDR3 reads TGTGCCAGCAGCCGGACAGTCGGAACTGAAGCTTTCTTT. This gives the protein CASSRTVGTEAFF.

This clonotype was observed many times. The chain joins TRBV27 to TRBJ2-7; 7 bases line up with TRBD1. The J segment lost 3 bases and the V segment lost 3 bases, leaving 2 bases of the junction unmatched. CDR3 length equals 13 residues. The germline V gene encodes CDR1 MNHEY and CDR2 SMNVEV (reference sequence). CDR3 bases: TGTGCCAGCAGTTTTCCAGGGGGCTACGAGCAGTACTTC. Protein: CASSFPGGYEQYF.

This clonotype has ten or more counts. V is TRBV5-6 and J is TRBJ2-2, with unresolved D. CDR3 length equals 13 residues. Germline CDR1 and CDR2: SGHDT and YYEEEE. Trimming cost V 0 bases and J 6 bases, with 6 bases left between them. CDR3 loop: CASSLGPPGELFF. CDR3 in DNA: TGTGCCAGCAGCTTGGGTCCTCCCGGGGAGCTGTTTTTT.

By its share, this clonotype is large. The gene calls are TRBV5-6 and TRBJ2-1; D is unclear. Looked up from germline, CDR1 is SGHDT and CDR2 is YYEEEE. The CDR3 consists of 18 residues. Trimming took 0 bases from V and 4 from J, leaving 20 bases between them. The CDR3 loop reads CASSLVLQIPLPYNEQFF. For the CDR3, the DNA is TGTGCCAGCAGCTTGGTCTTGCAGATACCTCTTCCTTACAATGAGCAGTTCTTC.

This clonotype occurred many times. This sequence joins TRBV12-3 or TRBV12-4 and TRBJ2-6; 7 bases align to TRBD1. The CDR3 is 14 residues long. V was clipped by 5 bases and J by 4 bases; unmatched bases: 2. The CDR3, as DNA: TGTGCCAGCAGTGAGGGGGCCGGGGCCAACGTCCTGACTTTC. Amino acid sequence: CASSEGAGANVLTF.

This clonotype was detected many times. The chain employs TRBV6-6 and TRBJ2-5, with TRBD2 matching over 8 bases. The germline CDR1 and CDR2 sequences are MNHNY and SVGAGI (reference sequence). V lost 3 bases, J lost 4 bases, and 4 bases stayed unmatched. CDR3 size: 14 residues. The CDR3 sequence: CASSYDGGGETQYF. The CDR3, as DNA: TGTGCCAGCAGTTATGACGGGGGGGGAGAGACCCAGTACTTC.

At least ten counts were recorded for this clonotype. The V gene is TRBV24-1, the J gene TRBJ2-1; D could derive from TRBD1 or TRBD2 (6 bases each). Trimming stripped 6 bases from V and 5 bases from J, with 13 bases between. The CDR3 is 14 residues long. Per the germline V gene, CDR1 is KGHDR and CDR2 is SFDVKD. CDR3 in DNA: TGTGCCACCAGTAAAGGGGGAGGTAACAATGAGCAGTTCTTC. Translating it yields CATSKGGGNNEQFF.

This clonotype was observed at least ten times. CDR3 nucleotide sequence: TGCAGTGCTAGGGGGGAGGCAAGCTACAATGAGCAGTTCTTC. It specifies CSARGEASYNEQFF. The genes are TRBV20-1 and TRBJ2-1; D is perhaps TRBD2 (6 bases). The ends were cut back, 3 bases at V and 3 bases at J, with 12 bases in the middle. This CDR3 is built from 14 residues. Germline lookup yields CDR1 DFQATT and CDR2 SNEGSKA (reference sequence).

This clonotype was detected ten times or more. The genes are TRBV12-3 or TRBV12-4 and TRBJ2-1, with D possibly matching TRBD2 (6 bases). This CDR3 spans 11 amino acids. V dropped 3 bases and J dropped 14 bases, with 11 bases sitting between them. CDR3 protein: CASSFSGGEFF. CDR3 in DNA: TGTGCCAGCAGTTTTTCCGGCGGGGAGTTCTTC.

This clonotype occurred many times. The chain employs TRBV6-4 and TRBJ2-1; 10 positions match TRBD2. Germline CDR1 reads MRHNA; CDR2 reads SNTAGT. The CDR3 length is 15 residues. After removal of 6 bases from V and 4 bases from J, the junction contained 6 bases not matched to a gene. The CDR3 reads CASSHTSGDYNEQFF. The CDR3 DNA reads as TGTGCCAGCAGCCATACTAGCGGGGATTACAATGAGCAGTTCTTC.

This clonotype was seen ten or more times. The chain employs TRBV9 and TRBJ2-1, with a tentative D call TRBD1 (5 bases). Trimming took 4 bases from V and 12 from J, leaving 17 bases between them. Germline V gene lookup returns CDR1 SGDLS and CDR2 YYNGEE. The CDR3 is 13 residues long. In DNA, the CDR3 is TGTGCCAGCAGCACAGATGGGGCTTCGGGGCAGTTCTTC. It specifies CASSTDGASGQFF.

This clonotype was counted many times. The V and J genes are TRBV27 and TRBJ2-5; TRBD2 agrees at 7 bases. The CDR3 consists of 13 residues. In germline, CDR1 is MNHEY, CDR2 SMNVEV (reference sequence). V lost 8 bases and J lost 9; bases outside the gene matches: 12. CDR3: CASLWSGESAQYF. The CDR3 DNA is TGTGCCAGCCTATGGAGCGGGGAATCGGCCCAGTACTTC.

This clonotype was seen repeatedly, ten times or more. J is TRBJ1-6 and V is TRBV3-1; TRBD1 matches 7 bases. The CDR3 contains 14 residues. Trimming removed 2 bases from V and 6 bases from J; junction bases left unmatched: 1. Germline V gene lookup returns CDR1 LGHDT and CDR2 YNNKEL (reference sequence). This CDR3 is CASSQYRGNSPLHF. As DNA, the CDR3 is TGTGCCAGCAGCCAATACAGGGGTAATTCACCCCTCCACTTT.

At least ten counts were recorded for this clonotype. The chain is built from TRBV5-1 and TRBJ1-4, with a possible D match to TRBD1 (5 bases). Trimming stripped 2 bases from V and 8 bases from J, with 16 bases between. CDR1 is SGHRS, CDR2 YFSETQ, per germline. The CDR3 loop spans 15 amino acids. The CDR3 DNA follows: TGCGCCAGCAGCTTTGGAGCCAGGGTGGACGAAAAACTGTTTTTT. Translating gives CASSFGARVDEKLFF. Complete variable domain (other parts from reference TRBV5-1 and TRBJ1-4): KAGVTQTPRYLIKTRGQQVTLSCSPISGHRSVSWYQQTPGQGLQFLFEYFSETQRNKGNFPGRFSGRQFSNSRSEMNVSTLELGDSALYLCASSFGARVDEKLFFGSGTQLSVL.

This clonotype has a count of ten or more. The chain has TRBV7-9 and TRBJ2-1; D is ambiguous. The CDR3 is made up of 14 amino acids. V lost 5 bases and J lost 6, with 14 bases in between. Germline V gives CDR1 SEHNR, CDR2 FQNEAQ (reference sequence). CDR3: CASSLEHRGNEQFF. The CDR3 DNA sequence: TGTGCCAGCAGCCTAGAGCACCGAGGCAATGAGCAGTTCTTC.

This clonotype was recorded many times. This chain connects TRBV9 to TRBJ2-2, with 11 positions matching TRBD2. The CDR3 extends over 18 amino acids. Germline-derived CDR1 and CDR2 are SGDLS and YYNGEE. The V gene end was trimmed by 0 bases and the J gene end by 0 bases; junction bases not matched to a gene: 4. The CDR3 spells CASSVVSGGAANTGELFF. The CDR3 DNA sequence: TGTGCCAGCAGCGTAGTTAGCGGGGGGGCCGCGAACACCGGGGAGCTGTTTTTT.

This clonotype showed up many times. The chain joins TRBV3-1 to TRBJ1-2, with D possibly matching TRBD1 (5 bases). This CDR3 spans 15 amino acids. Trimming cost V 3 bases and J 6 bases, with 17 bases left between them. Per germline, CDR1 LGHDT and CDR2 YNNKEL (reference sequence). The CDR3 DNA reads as TGTGCCAGCAGCCATAGGGGCCTCGGTAGGAATGGCTACACCTTC. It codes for CASSHRGLGRNGYTF.

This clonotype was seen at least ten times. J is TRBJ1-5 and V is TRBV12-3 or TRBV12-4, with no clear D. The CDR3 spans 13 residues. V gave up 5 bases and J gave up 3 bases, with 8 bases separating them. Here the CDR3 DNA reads TGTGCCAGCAGTCTCGCACCCAATCAGCCCCAGCATTTT. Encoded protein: CASSLAPNQPQHF.

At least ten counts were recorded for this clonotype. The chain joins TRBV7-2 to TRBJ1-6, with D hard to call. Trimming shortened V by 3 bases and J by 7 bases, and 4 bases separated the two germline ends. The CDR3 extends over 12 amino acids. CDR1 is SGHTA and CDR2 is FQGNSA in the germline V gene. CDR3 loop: CASSFSNSPLHF. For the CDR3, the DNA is TGTGCCAGCAGCTTTAGCAATTCACCCCTCCACTTT.

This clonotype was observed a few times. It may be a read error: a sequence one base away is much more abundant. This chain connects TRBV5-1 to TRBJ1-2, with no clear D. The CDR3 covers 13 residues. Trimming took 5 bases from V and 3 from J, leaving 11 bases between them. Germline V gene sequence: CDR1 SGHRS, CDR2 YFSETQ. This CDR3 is CASSAKGDYGYTF. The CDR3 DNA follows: TGCGCCAGCAGTGCAAAGGGAGACTATGGCTACACCTTC.

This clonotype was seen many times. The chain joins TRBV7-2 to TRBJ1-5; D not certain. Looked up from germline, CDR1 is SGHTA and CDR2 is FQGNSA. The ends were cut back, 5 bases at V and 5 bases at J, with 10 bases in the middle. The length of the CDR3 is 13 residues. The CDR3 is CASSLRSYQPQHF. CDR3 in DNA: TGTGCCAGCAGCCTCAGGAGCTATCAGCCCCAGCATTTT.

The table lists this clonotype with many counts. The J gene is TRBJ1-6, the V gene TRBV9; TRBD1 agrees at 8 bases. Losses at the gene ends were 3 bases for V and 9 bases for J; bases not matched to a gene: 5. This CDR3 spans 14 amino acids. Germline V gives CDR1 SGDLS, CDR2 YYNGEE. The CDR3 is CASSGQGFGSPLHF. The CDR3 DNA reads TGTGCCAGCAGCGGACAGGGGTTTGGTTCACCCCTCCACTTT.

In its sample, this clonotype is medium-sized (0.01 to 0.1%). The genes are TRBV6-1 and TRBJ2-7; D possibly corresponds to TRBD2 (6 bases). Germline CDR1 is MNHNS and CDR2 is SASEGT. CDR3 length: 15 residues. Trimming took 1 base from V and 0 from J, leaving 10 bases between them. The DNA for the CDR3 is TGTGCCAGCAGTGAAGAGGCGGGGAGCTCCTACGAGCAGTACTTC. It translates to CASSEEAGSSYEQYF.

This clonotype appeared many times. CDR3 nucleotide sequence: TGTGCCAGCAGTGTCCTCAGGGATACCGAGCAGTACTTC. This sequence encodes CASSVLRDTEQYF. The rearrangement links TRBV6-5 to TRBJ2-7; a possible D gene is TRBD1 (5 bases). Germline V gene lookup returns CDR1 MNHEY and CDR2 SVGAGI. The CDR3 is 13 amino acids. V was shortened by 5 bases and J by 6 bases, with 14 bases between the two germline ends.

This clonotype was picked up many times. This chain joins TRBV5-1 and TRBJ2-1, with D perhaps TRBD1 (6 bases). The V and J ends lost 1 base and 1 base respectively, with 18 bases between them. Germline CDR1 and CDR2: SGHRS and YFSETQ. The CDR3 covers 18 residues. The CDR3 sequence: CASSLFAPQQGSYNEQFF. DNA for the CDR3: TGCGCCAGCAGCTTGTTTGCTCCTCAACAGGGTTCCTACAATGAGCAGTTCTTC.

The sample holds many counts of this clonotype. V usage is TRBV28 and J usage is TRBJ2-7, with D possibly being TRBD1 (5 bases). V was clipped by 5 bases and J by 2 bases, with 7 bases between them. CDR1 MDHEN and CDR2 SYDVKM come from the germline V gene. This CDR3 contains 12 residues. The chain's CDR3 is CASSTQAYEQYF. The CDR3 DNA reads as TGTGCCAGCAGTACACAGGCCTACGAGCAGTACTTC.